The 31 T cell receptor beta chains reported below all come from one sample, sequenced in a study of blood T cell repertoires in COVID-19. Clones were read by immunoSEQ multiplex PCR, and TCRdb kept only the in-frame ones, dropping some. The top ten hold under 2.5% of the sample, which has about 310,000 clones, around 85% seen once. The sequenced sample was PBMCs or T cells enriched from blood (not recorded which). The origin of the receptors is a man aged 25 to 40 who had recovered from COVID-19.

The chain couples TRBV2 to TRBJ1-1, with a tentative D call TRBD1 (5 bases). Trimming removed 1 base at V and 5 bases at J, with 8 bases between. The CDR3 consists of 13 residues. Germline CDR1 and CDR2: SNHLY and FYNNEI. The CDR3 bases are TGTGCCAGCAGTGAAGAAACAGGAACTGAAGCTTTCTTT. It is translated as CASSEETGTEAFF.

The chain joins TRBV19 to TRBJ1-1; D is uncertain. Trimming took 3 bases from V and 1 from J, leaving 21 bases between them. Germline loops: CDR1 LNHDA, CDR2 SQIVND (reference sequence). CDR3 size: 18 residues. DNA of the CDR3: TGTGCCAGTAGTATTTACCCGGTCGGAAATGACAAGAACACTGAAGCTTTCTTT. This sequence encodes CASSIYPVGNDKNTEAFF.

The rearrangement links TRBV30 to TRBJ2-2, with 10 bases aligning to TRBD1. V trimming: 2 bases; J trimming: 4 bases; junction bases outside the gene matches: 10. CDR1 GTSNPN and CDR2 SVGIG come from the germline V gene (reference sequence). The length of the CDR3 is 17 residues. The CDR3 loop is CAWSIRQGARVTGELFF. In nucleotides, the CDR3 is TGTGCCTGGAGTATCCGACAGGGGGCGCGAGTCACCGGGGAGCTGTTTTTT.

With regard to this clone: This same CDR3 is encoded by further DNA sequences in the sample. This sequence joins TRBV5-1 and TRBJ1-1; 7 bases map to TRBD1. The CDR3 has 15 amino acids. V shed 2 bases, J shed 0 bases, and the junction held 4 bases outside the gene matches. Germline V lookup: CDR1 SGHRS, CDR2 YFSETQ. This chain's CDR3 is CASSFGTVMNTEAFF. For the CDR3, the DNA is TGCGCCAGCAGCTTCGGGACAGTCATGAACACTGAAGCTTTCTTT.

The chain combines TRBV7-8 with TRBJ2-2; TRBD2 is a possible D gene (5 bases). There are 16 residues in the CDR3. Trimming stripped 5 bases from V and 3 bases from J, with 16 bases between. The germline V gene has CDR1 SGHVS and CDR2 FQNEAQ. Here the CDR3 DNA reads TGTGCCAGCAGCAAGGCCCGGGGAAGGGACACCGGGGAGCTGTTTTTT. Translating it yields CASSKARGRDTGELFF.

The chain has TRBV7-9 and TRBJ2-1, with 9 bases aligning to TRBD1. V was pared by 3 bases and J by 5 bases, with 5 bases of the junction left unmatched. Germline assignment: CDR1 SEHNR and CDR2 FQNEAQ (reference sequence). The CDR3 covers 15 residues. CDR3 nucleotides: TGTGCCAGCAGCTTTGGGACAGGGTGGGACAATGAGCAGTTCTTC. Translating it yields CASSFGTGWDNEQFF.

The rearrangement uses TRBV2 and TRBJ2-7, with 8 bases identical to TRBD2. The CDR3 runs 14 residues. V dropped 5 bases and J dropped 1; count of bases not matched to a gene: 4. Germline CDR1 and CDR2: SNHLY and FYNNEI. The CDR3 coding sequence is TGTGCCAGCAGTCTGTTAGCGGGGTCCTACGAGCAGTACTTC. Translating gives CASSLLAGSYEQYF.

The CDR3 protein is CASSSLRVNSPLHF. The CDR3 nucleotides read TGTGCCAGCAGCTCGCTCAGGGTTAATTCACCCCTCCACTTT. The rearrangement links TRBV7-6 to TRBJ1-6; a weak D match, TRBD1 (5 bases). This CDR3 contains 14 residues. Germline V gives CDR1 SGHVS, CDR2 FNYEAQ. V dropped 4 bases and J dropped 6 bases, with 10 bases sitting between them.

This clone was seen just once. CDR3 bases: TGTGCCAGCAGCTTGGTCATTGAGGGCCTGGGGGGCTACACCTTC. Protein: CASSLVIEGLGGYTF. The V gene is TRBV5-5, the J gene TRBJ1-2; D is unresolved. V gave up 0 bases and J gave up 8 bases, with 17 bases separating them. The CDR3 runs 15 residues. Looked up from germline, CDR1 is SGHKS and CDR2 is YYEKEE (reference sequence).

The chain has TRBV12-3 or TRBV12-4 and TRBJ1-4; D may be TRBD1 (5 bases). V lost 8 bases, J lost 8 bases, and 12 bases lay in between. The CDR3 spans 12 residues. This chain's CDR3 is CASGRQGEKLFF. For the CDR3, the DNA is TGTGCCAGCGGGAGGCAGGGAGAAAAACTGTTTTTT.

The V and J genes are TRBV9 and TRBJ1-1; 8 bases are a match to TRBD1. Germline-derived CDR1 and CDR2 are SGDLS and YYNGEE. This CDR3 has 15 residues. V gave up 4 bases and J gave up 4 bases; unmatched junction bases: 9. Written as DNA, the CDR3 is TGTGCCAGCAGCCTCCGGACAGGGCCGGGCACTGAAGCTTTCTTT. The encoded protein is CASSLRTGPGTEAFF. The variable domain in full, with the rest retrieved from reference TRBV9 and TRBJ1-1, is DSGVTQTPKHLITATGQRVTLRCSPRSGDLSVYWYQQSLDQGLQFLIQYYNGEERAKGNILERFSAQQFPDLHSELNLSSLELGDSALYFCASSLRTGPGTEAFFGQGTRLTVV.

This clone showed up just once. This sequence joins TRBV25-1 and TRBJ2-3, with D maybe TRBD1 (5 bases). CDR1 MGHDK and CDR2 SYGVNS come from the germline V gene. Trimming shortened V by 4 bases and J by 0 bases, and 11 bases separated the two germline ends. The CDR3 loop spans 15 amino acids. This chain's CDR3 is CASSAVTGSTDTQYF. CDR3 DNA: TGTGCCAGCAGTGCAGTAACAGGAAGCACAGATACGCAGTATTTT.

V and J are TRBV5-4 and TRBJ2-7, with 9 bases identical to TRBD2. Germline CDR1 SGHNT, CDR2 YYREEE (reference sequence). V was pared by 4 bases and J by 2 bases, with 7 bases of the junction left unmatched. The CDR3 covers 15 residues. CDR3 coding DNA: TGTGCCAGCAGCGTCCCAGCGGGGGGAACCTACGAGCAGTACTTC. Translation gives CASSVPAGGTYEQYF.

The J gene is TRBJ2-5, the V gene TRBV4-2, with TRBD2 matching over 7 bases. Trimming took 4 bases from V and 5 from J; bases not matched to a gene: 7. The CDR3 has 14 residues. Germline CDR1 LGHNA, CDR2 YNFKEQ. This chain's CDR3 is CASSRGEGGETQYF. CDR3 sequence (DNA): TGTGCCAGCAGCCGGGGGGAGGGAGGCGAGACCCAGTACTTC.

The table lists this clone with a count of one. The chain couples TRBV11-2 to TRBJ2-1, with 9 bases that match TRBD1. The germline gives CDR1 SGHAT, CDR2 FQNNGV. The CDR3 totals 15 residues. Germline trimming cut 5 bases from V and 6 bases from J; bases unmatched to any gene: 8. The CDR3 region has the DNA TGTGCCAGCAGCCCGAGGACAGGGGTTGGCAATGAGCAGTTCTTC. It specifies CASSPRTGVGNEQFF.

This chain connects TRBV10-3 to TRBJ2-2; the match to TRBD1 covers 7 bases. CDR3 length equals 14 residues. The germline V gene has CDR1 ENHRY and CDR2 SYGVKD. V shed 2 bases, J shed 8 bases, and the junction held 5 bases outside the gene matches. This CDR3 reads CAISERQGLGELFF. The CDR3 bases are TGTGCCATCAGTGAGAGACAGGGATTAGGGGAGCTGTTTTTT.

Only one count was recorded for this clone. The chain's CDR3 is CSVRVGQAAYGYTF. The CDR3, as DNA: TGCAGCGTGAGGGTTGGGCAAGCGGCGTATGGCTACACCTTC. This chain joins TRBV29-1 and TRBJ1-2, with D hard to call. This CDR3 has 14 amino acids. The V and J ends lost 6 bases and 5 bases respectively, with 19 bases between them. CDR1 is SQVTM and CDR2 is ANQGSEA in the germline V gene.

CDR3 coding DNA: TGCGCCAGCAGCTTGGACGGGGGGAGGCCTCAGCCCCAGCATTTT. Translated: CASSLDGGRPQPQHF. The chain uses TRBV5-1 and TRBJ1-5, with TRBD1 as a possible D gene (5 bases). The ends were cut back, 0 bases at V and 6 bases at J, with 13 bases in the middle. CDR3 length equals 15 residues. Germline V gene sequence: CDR1 SGHRS, CDR2 YFSETQ.

The chain links TRBV11-2 to TRBJ2-7; perhaps TRBD1 as D (5 bases). The germline V and J ends were trimmed by 1 base and 1 base, with 5 bases remaining between them. The CDR3 runs to 13 residues. Germline V gives CDR1 SGHAT, CDR2 FQNNGV. The CDR3: CASSLGQSYEQYF. The DNA of the CDR3 is TGTGCCAGCAGCTTAGGACAGTCCTACGAGCAGTACTTC.

V gene TRBV19 combines with J gene TRBJ2-1; 13 positions match TRBD2. V lost 4 bases, J lost 7 bases, and 7 bases stayed unmatched. This CDR3 region has 16 residues. The V gene's germline CDR1 is LNHDA and CDR2 SQIVND (reference sequence). CDR3 DNA: TGTGCCAGTAGTAGAGGACTAGCGGGGGTCTCGAATGAGCAGTTCTTC. This sequence encodes CASSRGLAGVSNEQFF.

The chain combines TRBV7-9 with TRBJ1-3; D is undetermined. The CDR3 loop spans 15 amino acids. The germline V gene encodes CDR1 SEHNR and CDR2 FQNEAQ (reference sequence). Trimming left V 2 bases short and J 4 bases short, with 12 bases between. Written as DNA, the CDR3 is TGTGCCAGCAGCTTAAGTGCGGGCCCCGGAAACACCATATATTTT. The encoded protein is CASSLSAGPGNTIYF.

The chain is built from TRBV5-4 and TRBJ1-1; 11 bases agree with TRBD1. Germline loops: CDR1 SGHNT, CDR2 YYREEE (reference sequence). The CDR3 length is 15 residues. V was clipped by 0 bases and J by 5 bases; unmatched bases: 3. The CDR3 coding sequence is TGTGCCAGCAGCTTGGGGACAGGGGGCAGGACTGAAGCTTTCTTT. This gives the protein CASSLGTGGRTEAFF.

The chain links TRBV9 to TRBJ2-4; possibly TRBD1 for D (6 bases). Germline V gene sequence: CDR1 SGDLS, CDR2 YYNGEE. This CDR3 spans 14 amino acids. V shed 0 bases and J shed 7 bases, with 11 bases lying between them. CDR3 sequence reads: CASSVEAGENIQYF. The CDR3, as DNA: TGTGCCAGCAGCGTAGAGGCAGGGGAGAACATTCAGTACTTC.

The V call is TRBV18, the J call TRBJ2-5; TRBD2 agrees at 7 bases. The V and J ends lost 3 bases and 3 bases, in that order; junction bases with no gene match: 1. CDR1 is KGHSH, CDR2 LQKENI, per germline. This CDR3 comprises 13 residues. CDR3 in amino acids: CASSPGGEETQYF. In DNA, the CDR3 is TGTGCCAGCTCACCGGGAGGGGAAGAGACCCAGTACTTC.

The chain links TRBV5-4 to TRBJ2-3, with 7 bases identical to TRBD2. This CDR3 comprises 14 residues. Germline V CDR1 and CDR2: SGHNT, YYREEE (reference sequence). The trim removed 3 bases at V and 5 bases at J, leaving 6 bases unmatched. The CDR3 DNA reads TGTGCCAGCAGCTCCACTAGCGCGGGAGATACGCAGTATTTT. This gives the protein CASSSTSAGDTQYF.

The chain combines TRBV29-1 with TRBJ2-7; 10 nucleotides match TRBD1. Germline CDR1 SQVTM, CDR2 ANQGSEA. The V segment lost 1 base and the J segment 7 bases; nucleotides outside the gene matches: 4. CDR3 length: 13 amino acids. The CDR3 coding sequence is TGCAGCGTTGAAGGGGGGACAGGGGCGGAGCAGTACTTC. Its protein product is CSVEGGTGAEQYF.

Turning to this clone: Mismatch with germline at one junction end may stem from a read error. This chain uses TRBV11-3 with TRBJ2-2; no definite D call. The length of the CDR3 is 13 residues. Germline V gives CDR1 SGHNT, CDR2 YENEEA. The DNA of the CDR3 is TGTGCCAGCAGCCTAGACGGCACCGGGGAGCTGTTTTTT. This gives the protein CASSLDGTGELFF.

The chain couples TRBV9 to TRBJ1-2, with 9 positions matching TRBD1. The CDR3 covers 15 residues. Germline V gene lookup returns CDR1 SGDLS and CDR2 YYNGEE. With 0 bases clipped from V and 4 bases from J, the junction kept 4 bases outside the gene matches. The DNA of the CDR3 is TGTGCCAGCAGCGTAGCGGGACAGGGCGGCTATGGCTACACCTTC. As protein: CASSVAGQGGYGYTF.

The J gene is TRBJ2-1, the V gene TRBV3-1 (or the pseudogene TRBV3-2); 11 bases are shared with TRBD2. After removal of 4 bases from V and 6 bases from J, the junction contained 8 bases not matched to a gene. This CDR3 has 16 residues. CDR1 is LGHDT, CDR2 YNNKEL, per germline (reference sequence). This chain's CDR3 is CASSPHSGGAINEQFF. The DNA of the CDR3 is TGTGCCAGCAGCCCGCATAGCGGGGGGGCCATCAATGAGCAGTTCTTC.

The rearrangement links TRBV9 to TRBJ2-3; 7 bases fit TRBD2. The CDR3 runs to 16 residues. Trimming at V came to 3 bases and at J to 0 bases, leaving 7 bases not matched to a gene. CDR1 and CDR2 (germline): SGDLS, YYNGEE. Here the CDR3 reads CASSARAGSSTDTQYF. The DNA of the CDR3 is TGTGCCAGCAGCGCGAGAGCGGGGTCTAGCACAGATACGCAGTATTTT.

The gene calls are TRBV29-1 and TRBJ1-4, with 8 bases aligning to TRBD1. This CDR3 is built from 17 residues. Germline lookup yields CDR1 SQVTM and CDR2 ANQGSEA. Trimming at V came to 6 bases and at J to 3 bases, leaving 15 bases not matched to a gene. In nucleotides, the CDR3 is TGCAGCGTCCAAGGAACAGGGGGTGTGGAGGCTAATGAAAAACTGTTTTTT. As protein: CSVQGTGGVEANEKLFF.